Included here is one TCR beta chain sequence, with context. No antigen is known for it. This CDR3 spans 14 amino acids. CDR1 is SGHDT and CDR2 is YYEEEE in the germline V gene. Deletions cut 0 bases from V and 5 bases from J, with 11 bases between. This table comes from immunoSEQ multiplex PCR, and its TCRdb copy is limited to in-frame clones, with some not included. This table has more than 55,000 clones, around four fifths appearing once. This sample was included in a study of radiotherapy plus CTLA-4 blockade in lung cancer. Study-wide background: Disease control reached 31%, with objective responses in approximately 17%.

The study treated chemo-refractory metastatic non-small-cell lung cancer patients with focal radiation plus ipilimumab CTLA-4 blockade. Study-wide findings and caveats: Some TCR clones had been derived from tumors. These clones expanded in peripheral blood after radiotherapy plus ipilimumab. Increased serum interferon-beta after radiation also reportedly predicted response strongly.

The sequence was collected from a human donor with non-small cell lung cancer whose response to radiotherapy plus ipilimumab could not be evaluated. The sequencing used peripheral blood, collected from a patient treated with radiotherapy plus ipilimumab. The chain combines TRBV5-6 with TRBJ1-2; no definite D call. The CDR3 DNA is TGTGCCAGCAGCTTGGTGGGCAGGCCTTATGGCTACACCTTC. Protein: CASSLVGRPYGYTF.